The clone carrying this TCR beta chain appeared a few times. Per the germline V gene, CDR1 is SEHNR and CDR2 is FQNEAQ (reference sequence). V lost 5 bases and J lost 0; bases outside the gene matches: 4. The CDR3 consists of 15 residues. This record belongs to a study of T-cell reconstitution after alpha-beta-depleted transplantation in children. During its preparation, the TCRbeta library received unique molecular identifiers. TCRdb re-analysed the PCR reads in MiXCR, keeping a single row per CDR3 protein. This sample has around 680,000 distinct CDR3 sequences, with 16% found just once. This TCR came from a human donor who donated a stem cell graft to a child with acute myeloid leukemia. This specimen was PBMCs from the stem cell graft donor, taken from the stem cell graft. The chain uses TRBV7-9 and TRBJ2-7; 10 bases are shared with TRBD1. CDR3 amino acids: CASSLGQGTSYEQYV. In DNA, the CDR3 is TGTGCCAGCAGCCTGGGACAGGGGACCTCCTACGAGCAGTACGTC.